What follows are 29 T cell receptor beta chains derived from one specimen sequenced in a study of blood T cell repertoires in COVID-19. The protocol was immunoSEQ multiplex PCR, while the TCRdb copy is restricted to in-frame clones and leaves out a portion. Here the sample spans about 180,000 clones, around 87% being singletons. The sequencing input was peripheral blood. The receptors originated from a man between 60 and 75 years old with COVID-19, enrolled during active disease.

This sequence joins TRBV10-2 and TRBJ2-2; possible D gene TRBD2, 6 bases. Germline CDR1 WSHSY, CDR2 SAAADI. Trimming pared 8 bases from V and 0 bases from J, leaving 16 bases between. The CDR3 is 16 residues long. The CDR3 protein is CASRSAGTSNTGELFF. The CDR3 DNA sequence: TGCGCCAGCCGTTCGGCGGGAACATCGAACACCGGGGAGCTGTTTTTT.

The chain combines TRBV10-3 with TRBJ2-2, with no clear D. Germline V CDR1 and CDR2: ENHRY, SYGVKD. This CDR3 spans 15 amino acids. V was clipped by 10 bases and J by 4 bases, with 19 bases between them. The CDR3 sequence is CATHKLAESTGELFF. CDR3 sequence (DNA): TGTGCCACCCACAAACTTGCGGAGAGCACCGGGGAGCTGTTTTTT.

The chain combines TRBV15 with TRBJ1-1; no clear D gene. CDR3 length: 15 amino acids. Germline lookup yields CDR1 LNHNV and CDR2 YYDKDF (reference sequence). Trimming removed 1 base from V and 1 base from J, with 10 bases in between. The CDR3 protein is CATSRGGAANTEAFF. The CDR3 nucleotides read TGTGCCACCAGCAGAGGAGGAGCGGCGAACACTGAAGCTTTCTTT. The whole variable domain, remainder taken from reference TRBV15 and TRBJ1-1, is DAMVIQNPRYQVTQFGKPVTLSCSQTLNHNVMYWYQQKSSQAPKLLFHYYDKDFNNEADTPDNFQSRRPNTSFCFLDIRSPGLGDTAMYLCATSRGGAANTEAFFGQGTRLTVV.

The chain combines TRBV7-2 with TRBJ1-1; maybe TRBD1 (6 bases). This CDR3 comprises 15 residues. V was clipped by 0 bases and J by 0 bases, with 8 bases between them. Germline V CDR1 and CDR2: SGHTA, FQGNSA. CDR3 region: CASSLAGGVNTEAFF. In DNA, the CDR3 is TGTGCCAGCAGCTTAGCAGGGGGGGTGAACACTGAAGCTTTCTTT.

This rearrangement joins TRBV28 to TRBJ1-4, with 9 bases fitting TRBD1. Per germline, CDR1 MDHEN and CDR2 SYDVKM. CDR3 length: 15 residues. V dropped 8 bases and J dropped 6; count of bases not matched to a gene: 10. CDR3 DNA: TGTGCCAGCCGGTTCCCGGGACAGGGCTATGAAAAACTGTTTTTT. Translation: CASRFPGQGYEKLFF.

CDR3 nucleotide sequence: TGTGCCACCAGCCAGACAGGGGAAGCCAAAAACATTCAGTACTTC. It encodes CATSQTGEAKNIQYF. The V and J genes are TRBV24-1 and TRBJ2-4, with 8 bases identical to TRBD1. Germline values: CDR1 KGHDR, CDR2 SFDVKD. J lost 0 bases, V lost 7 bases, and 4 bases had no gene match. The CDR3 sequence is 15 residues long.

This chain connects TRBV10-3 to TRBJ1-1, with a tentative D call TRBD1 (5 bases). The CDR3 runs to 14 residues. Between the trimmed V and J ends, which lost 8 bases and 1 base, there was a span of 14 bases. Germline values: CDR1 ENHRY, CDR2 SYGVKD. The chain's CDR3 is CAIRRTSENTEAFF. For the CDR3, the DNA is TGTGCCATCCGAAGGACATCAGAGAACACTGAAGCTTTCTTT.

This clone was counted only a few times. The V and J genes are TRBV2 and TRBJ1-2; a weak D match, TRBD1 (6 bases). CDR1 and CDR2 (germline): SNHLY, FYNNEI. The CDR3 loop spans 12 amino acids. V was shortened by 8 bases and J by 2 bases, with 9 bases between the two germline ends. DNA of the CDR3: TGTGCCAGCGGAGGACAGAACTATGGCTACACCTTC. Protein product: CASGGQNYGYTF.

The chain employs TRBV15 and TRBJ2-1; a possible D gene is TRBD1 (5 bases). The CDR3 length is 17 residues. The V and J ends lost 3 bases and 4 bases respectively, with 19 bases between them. Looked up from germline, CDR1 is LNHNV and CDR2 is YYDKDF (reference sequence). The CDR3 loop is CATSRSLGRGFYNEQFF. The CDR3 DNA is TGTGCCACCAGCAGGTCCTTGGGAAGGGGCTTTTACAATGAGCAGTTCTTC.

The genes are TRBV14 and TRBJ1-1; 11 bases are a match to TRBD1. This CDR3 has 14 amino acids. Germline V gene sequence: CDR1 SGHDN, CDR2 FVKESK. J lost 9 bases, V lost 1 base, and 4 bases had no gene match. This CDR3 is CASSQGGTGGKAFF. Here the CDR3 DNA reads TGTGCCAGCAGCCAAGGTGGGACAGGGGGGAAAGCTTTCTTT.

With respect to this clone: The sample holds other DNA sequences that translate to the same CDR3. V is TRBV18 and J is TRBJ1-1; the match to TRBD1 covers 7 bases. Germline V gene sequence: CDR1 KGHSH, CDR2 LQKENI. The junction had 3 bases not matched to a gene; V was cut back by 1 base and J by 4 bases. The CDR3 consists of 14 residues. The CDR3 is CASSPQGAGTEAFF. CDR3 DNA sequence: TGTGCCAGCTCACCACAGGGGGCGGGCACTGAAGCTTTCTTT.

The DNA of the CDR3 is TGTGCCAGCAGCCCAGGACAGCCCAATCAGCCCCAGCATTTT. Translation: CASSPGQPNQPQHF. The V and J genes are TRBV7-2 and TRBJ1-5, with a tentative D call TRBD1 (6 bases). CDR1 is SGHTA and CDR2 is FQGNSA in the germline V gene. The V end was cut by 5 bases, the J end by 3 bases, with 11 bases between. This CDR3 is 14 amino acids long.

The genes are TRBV19 and TRBJ1-6; D call uncertain. The CDR3 runs to 14 residues. V lost 5 bases to trimming and J lost 8 bases, with 13 bases between them. From germline, CDR1 is LNHDA and CDR2 SQIVND (reference sequence). CDR3 DNA sequence: TGTGCCAGTAGTTATAGAGGTGCCGATTCACCCCTCCACTTT. Protein: CASSYRGADSPLHF. The entire variable domain, with the rest obtained from reference TRBV19 and TRBJ1-6, is as follows: DGGITQSPKYLFRKEGQNVTLSCEQNLNHDAMYWYRQDPGQGLRLIYYSQIVNDFQKGDIAEGYSVSREKKESFPLTVTSAQKNPTAFYLCASSYRGADSPLHFGNGTRLTVT.

The chain has TRBV14 and TRBJ1-2, with 7 positions matching TRBD1. Germline V gene sequence: CDR1 SGHDN, CDR2 FVKESK. The V gene end was trimmed by 4 bases and the J gene end by 0 bases; junction bases not matched to a gene: 8. The length of the CDR3 is 16 residues. Here the CDR3 reads CASSPWGQRANYGYTF. In nucleotides, the CDR3 is TGTGCCAGCAGCCCGTGGGGACAGAGAGCTAACTATGGCTACACCTTC.

The chain employs TRBV2 and TRBJ2-7, with a weak D call TRBD1 (6 bases). CDR1 SNHLY and CDR2 FYNNEI come from the germline V gene. Trimming removed 6 bases from V and 3 bases from J, with 15 bases in between. The CDR3 is made up of 14 amino acids. CDR3 sequence (DNA): TGTGCCAGCAGCTTACAGGGTGGACTCTACGAGCAGTACTTC. Residues: CASSLQGGLYEQYF.

This chain connects TRBV27 to TRBJ1-5; 7 nucleotides agree with TRBD1. V lost 5 bases, J lost 2 bases, and 9 bases stayed unmatched. CDR3 length: 16 amino acids. The germline V gene has CDR1 MNHEY and CDR2 SMNVEV (reference sequence). The CDR3 region is CASSPGQLRGNQPQHF. The CDR3 coding sequence is TGTGCCAGCAGTCCGGGACAGCTAAGGGGCAATCAGCCCCAGCATTTT.

V and J are TRBV7-2 and TRBJ1-1; 9 nucleotides match TRBD1. With 6 bases clipped from V and 4 bases from J, the junction kept 3 bases outside the gene matches. This CDR3 contains 13 residues. CDR1 is SGHTA, CDR2 FQGNSA, per germline. DNA for the CDR3: TGTGCCAGCAGGCGGACAGGGGTCACTGAAGCTTTCTTT. Amino acids: CASRRTGVTEAFF.

This clone was picked up a small number of times. This chain uses TRBV18 with TRBJ1-5, with TRBD1 matching over 7 bases. Germline CDR1 reads KGHSH; CDR2 reads LQKENI. V gave up 6 bases and J gave up 0 bases; unmatched junction bases: 8. The CDR3 contains 16 residues. The CDR3 DNA sequence: TGTGCCAGCTCCCCCGGGACAGCATTTAGCAATCAGCCCCAGCATTTT. Amino acid sequence: CASSPGTAFSNQPQHF. Drawing the rest from reference TRBV18 and TRBJ1-5, the complete variable domain is NAGVMQNPRHLVRRRGQEARLRCSPMKGHSHVYWYRQLPEEGLKFMVYLQKENIIDESGMPKERFSAEFPKEGPSILRIQQVVRGDSAAYFCASSPGTAFSNQPQHFGDGTRLSIL.

The chain joins TRBV4-3 to TRBJ1-6; D unresolved. CDR1 and CDR2 from the germline V gene are LGHNA and YSLEER. The CDR3 is 17 residues long. The V gene lost 0 bases and the J gene lost 3 bases, with 12 bases spanning the gap. CDR3 region: CASSQDRRTDYNSPLHF. CDR3 DNA: TGCGCCAGCAGCCAAGATCGGAGAACGGACTATAATTCACCCCTCCACTTT.

This clone was recorded a few times. The rearrangement uses TRBV7-8 and TRBJ1-1, with D maybe TRBD1 (6 bases). V was cut by 1 base and J by 1 base, with 7 bases left in between. Germline V gene data show CDR1 as SGHVS and CDR2 as FQNEAQ. This CDR3 spans 14 amino acids. The CDR3 DNA sequence: TGTGCCAGCAGCTTAGGGACAGCGAACACTGAAGCTTTCTTT. Translating it yields CASSLGTANTEAFF.

The V call is TRBV5-1, the J call TRBJ2-7, with TRBD1 matching 9 bases. CDR3 length: 14 residues. Trimming cost V 2 bases and J 5 bases; bases outside gene matches: 5. Germline assignment: CDR1 SGHRS and CDR2 YFSETQ. CDR3 in amino acids: CASSFGDRAHEQYF. CDR3 coding DNA: TGCGCCAGCAGCTTCGGGGACAGGGCCCACGAGCAGTACTTC.

The chain uses TRBV4-3 and TRBJ2-7; D is undetermined. The CDR3 is 15 residues long. Germline V lookup: CDR1 LGHNA, CDR2 YSLEER. V lost 0 bases to trimming and J lost 2 bases, with 11 bases between them. The CDR3: CASSQDHPGTYEQYF. The DNA for the CDR3 is TGCGCCAGCAGCCAAGATCACCCAGGAACCTACGAGCAGTACTTC.

The chain recombines TRBV6-1 with TRBJ1-1, with TRBD1 matching 11 bases. There are 15 residues in the CDR3. The germline CDR1 and CDR2 sequences are MNHNS and SASEGT. With V trimmed by 5 bases and J by 7 bases, 9 bases remained unmatched. CDR3 region: CASSSTGTGGVEAFF. In nucleotides, the CDR3 is TGTGCCAGCAGTTCGACCGGGACAGGGGGTGTTGAAGCTTTCTTT.

The chain carries TRBV2 and TRBJ2-7, with TRBD1 identical over 9 bases. CDR1 and CDR2 from the germline V gene are SNHLY and FYNNEI. The CDR3 has 14 amino acids. The ends lost 6 bases at V and 6 bases at J; junction bases unmatched: 9. The CDR3 loop reads CASSAGTGWAEQYF. CDR3 coding DNA: TGTGCCAGCAGCGCCGGGACAGGGTGGGCCGAGCAGTACTTC.

V is TRBV2 and J is TRBJ1-2, with D maybe TRBD1 (5 bases). Trimming stripped 3 bases from V and 14 bases from J, with 13 bases between. This CDR3 region has 11 residues. In germline, CDR1 is SNHLY, CDR2 FYNNEI. The CDR3: CASSDRDRGTF. The CDR3 bases are TGTGCCAGCAGTGATCGTGACAGAGGTACCTTC.

The chain is built from TRBV7-2 and TRBJ1-4; D is uncertain. CDR1 is SGHTA and CDR2 is FQGNSA in the germline V gene. The CDR3 has 14 amino acids. V was clipped by 1 base and J by 8 bases, with 11 bases between them. The CDR3, as DNA: TGTGCCAGCAGCTTAGGAGGGAATGACGAAAAACTGTTTTTT. Its translation is CASSLGGNDEKLFF.

As for this clone: Other DNA sequences in the sample encode the same CDR3. The chain couples TRBV18 to TRBJ1-1; D remains unclear. CDR1 and CDR2 (germline): KGHSH, LQKENI. Trimming took off 3 bases at V and 1 base at J, with 9 bases between the two ends. This CDR3 contains 14 residues. CDR3 loop: CASSPGTGNTEAFF. The DNA of the CDR3 is TGTGCCAGCTCACCGGGCACTGGGAACACTGAAGCTTTCTTT. The whole variable domain, filled in from reference TRBV18 and TRBJ1-1, reads NAGVMQNPRHLVRRRGQEARLRCSPMKGHSHVYWYRQLPEEGLKFMVYLQKENIIDESGMPKERFSAEFPKEGPSILRIQQVVRGDSAAYFCASSPGTGNTEAFFGQGTRLTVV.

J is TRBJ2-5 and V is TRBV11-2; tentative D call: TRBD1 (5 bases). The germline V and J ends were trimmed by 3 bases and 3 bases, with 11 bases remaining between them. The CDR3 has 14 residues. Per the germline V gene, CDR1 is SGHAT and CDR2 is FQNNGV. CDR3 DNA sequence: TGTGCCAGCAGCTTTCTGGTCAGGGAAGAGACCCAGTACTTC. As protein: CASSFLVREETQYF.

V is TRBV6-2 or TRBV6-3 and J is TRBJ1-3; no firm D call. The CDR3 is made up of 14 amino acids. Germline V gene sequence: CDR1 MNHEY, CDR2 SVGEGT. Trimming took 6 bases from V and 0 from J, leaving 9 bases between them. CDR3 nucleotides: TGTGCCAGCAGCCCCGGGAGCTCTGGAAACACCATATATTTT. Translated: CASSPGSSGNTIYF.